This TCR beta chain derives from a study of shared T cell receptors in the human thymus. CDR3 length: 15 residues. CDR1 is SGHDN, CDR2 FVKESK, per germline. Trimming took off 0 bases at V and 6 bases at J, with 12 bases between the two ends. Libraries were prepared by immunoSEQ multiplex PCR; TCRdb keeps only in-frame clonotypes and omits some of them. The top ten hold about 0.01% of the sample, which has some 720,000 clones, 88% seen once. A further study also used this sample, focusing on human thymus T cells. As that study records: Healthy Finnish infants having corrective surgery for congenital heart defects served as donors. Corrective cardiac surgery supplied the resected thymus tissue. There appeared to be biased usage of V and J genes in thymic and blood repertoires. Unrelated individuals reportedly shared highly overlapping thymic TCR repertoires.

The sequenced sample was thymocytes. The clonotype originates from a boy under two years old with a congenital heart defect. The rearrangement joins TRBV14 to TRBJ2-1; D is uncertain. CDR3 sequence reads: CASSQDPLFRNEQFF. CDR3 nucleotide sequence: TGTGCCAGCAGCCAAGATCCCCTGTTCCGCAATGAGCAGTTCTTC.